A single T cell receptor beta chain is shown here with its context. There is no known antigen for this receptor. Per-base quality was not reported, and no clone a single base away is much larger than it. Ficoll-Paque density gradient centrifugation was the method used to isolate PBMCs. The germline ends are 11 bases apart after V is trimmed by 4 bases and J by 1 base. Looking up the germline V gene (reference sequence) yields CDR1 SEHNR and CDR2 FQNEAQ. The CDR3 covers 15 residues, taking in both the cysteine and the phenylalanine. The only DNA kept is the CDR3, 45 bases in frame from the first base. Sequencing instrument: Illumina NovaSeq 6000. cDNA libraries for TCRalpha and TCRbeta were prepared by 5'RACE using constant-segment primers, with sample barcodes and unique molecular identifiers added. RNA was extracted from every sample with Trizol reagent. The libraries were amplified in two PCR steps, and the second step added a second sample barcode and Illumina TruSeq adapters. The libraries were sequenced on an Illumina NovaSeq using 2 x 150 bp paired-end reads. In the paper's pipeline: The reads were demultiplexed and collapsed into UMI-guided consensus sequences using migec v1.2.7. Using mixcr v2.1.11, UMI consensuses were aligned to TRA and TRB V and J templates and then assembled into clonotypes. A clonotype was counted as expanded or contracted only if both edgeR and NoisET called the change significant, with noise models trained on biological replicates. edgeR calls used a false discovery rate-adjusted p below 0.01 and a log2 fold-change threshold of 1. As an exploratory analysis of dynamics, PCA with hierarchical clustering was applied to max-normalized trajectories of the 1000 most abundant clonotypes. The CD4 or CD8 phenotype of responding clones was assigned using the separately sequenced CD4+ and CD8+ repertoires. The raw public reads went through TCRdb reprocessing: fastp at Q25, MiXCR clone calling, in-frame beta chains kept. A single entry per CDR3 protein holds the most common genes and DNA from its merged rows. The V and J calls here are based on TCRdb, not the publication. The sample contains hundreds of thousands of distinct CDR3 sequences, around 24% of them found a single time. The top ten clonotypes cover roughly 8.9% of the sample.

The data are from a study of T-cell memory formation after mild COVID-19 (dated by TCRdb to the early 2020s). Regarding the research as a whole: Most TCR sequence clusters were specific to one of the two donors. T-cell clones expanding and contracting after mild COVID-19 in a couple of donors were tracked by longitudinal TCRalpha and TCRbeta repertoire sequencing. The cohort was made up of two young adult volunteers, one female and one male, who were previously healthy.

The investigation overall reported the following: The study included only a couple of mild cases, and larger cohorts that include severe cases with pre-infection samples were judged to be necessary. Clones that contracted from day 15 to 85 showed balanced CD4/CD8 phenotypes, whereas a second wave of clones that expanded from day 15 to 37 leaned towards CD4+. The second-wave clones that peaked on day 37 were not confirmed to be SARS-CoV-2 specific. Contracting CD4+ clones were found mainly in CM and EM memory subsets, while CD8+ clones were enriched in EMRA. Some responding clones were detected in pre-infection memory, suggesting pre-existing cross-reactive memory T cells joined the SARS-CoV-2 response.

The rearranged segments are TRBV7-9 and TRBJ1-5; no D gene call is confident. This receptor was taken from an adult woman who had mild COVID-19 (a few samples of this study predate the infection). The sample titles of this study are shuffled in the database, so cell type and time point are left out; the donor was told from shared clones. Material for sequencing was PBMCs or a T cell subset sorted from them (not recorded which). CDR3 sequence: CASSSGRSSNQPQHF. The DNA sequence is as follows: TGTGCCAGCAGCTCAGGACGGTCGAGCAATCAGCCCCAGCATTTT.